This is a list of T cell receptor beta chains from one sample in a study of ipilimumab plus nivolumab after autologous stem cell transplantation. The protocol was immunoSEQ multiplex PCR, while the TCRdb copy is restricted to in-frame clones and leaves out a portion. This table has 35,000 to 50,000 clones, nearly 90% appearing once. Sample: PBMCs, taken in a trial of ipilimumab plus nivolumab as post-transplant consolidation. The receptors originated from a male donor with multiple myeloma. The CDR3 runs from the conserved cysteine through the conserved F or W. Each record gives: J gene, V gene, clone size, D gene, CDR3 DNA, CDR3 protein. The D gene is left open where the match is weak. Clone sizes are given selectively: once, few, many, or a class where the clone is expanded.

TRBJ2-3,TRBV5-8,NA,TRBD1,TGTGCCAGCAGCTTTGGACAGGGGTTCACAGATACGCAGTATTTT,CASSFGQGFTDTQYF
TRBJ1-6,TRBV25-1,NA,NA,TGTGCCAGCAGGAAGAGGGGGGCGCTAGTTAATTCACCCCTCCACTTT,CASRKRGALVNSPLHF
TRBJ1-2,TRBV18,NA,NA,TGTGCCAGCTCTCCAGATAATGGCTACACCTTC,CASSPDNGYTF
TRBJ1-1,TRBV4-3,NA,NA,TGCGCCAGCAGCCAGACTGGGACCTGGGGGATTGAAGCTTTCTTT,CASSQTGTWGIEAFF
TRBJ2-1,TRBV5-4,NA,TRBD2,TGTGCCAGCAGCCCCCAGGGAGGGGCCTACAATGAGCAGTTCTTC,CASSPQGGAYNEQFF
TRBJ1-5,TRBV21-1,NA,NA,TGTGCCAGCAGCAAGAACCGGGACAGGGGGACTAAGCCCCAGCATTTT,CASSKNRDRGTKPQHF
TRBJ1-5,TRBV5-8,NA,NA,TGTGCCAGCAGCTATTGGGACGGGGATCAGCCCCAGCATTTT,CASSYWDGDQPQHF
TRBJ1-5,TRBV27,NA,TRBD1,TGTGCCAGCAGTTTATGGGGACAGGGGTTACAGCCCCAGCATTTT,CASSLWGQGLQPQHF
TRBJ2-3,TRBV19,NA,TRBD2,TGTGCCAGTAGTATCAGTTGGACTAGCGATACGCAGTATTTT,CASSISWTSDTQYF
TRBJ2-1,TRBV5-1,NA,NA,TGCGCCAGCAGCTTGGCAGGGGTTAATGAGCAGTTCTTC,CASSLAGVNEQFF
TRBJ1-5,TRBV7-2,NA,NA,TGTGCCAGCAGCCCGGACGGGGTGCCGCTACTCAATCGGCCCCAGCATTTT,CASSPDGVPLLNRPQHF
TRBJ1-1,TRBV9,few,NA,TGTGCCAGCAGCGCCCCCAGCGGAACTGAAGCTTTCTTT,CASSAPSGTEAFF
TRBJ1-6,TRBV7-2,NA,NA,TGTGCCAGCAGAGATCGGAGCATGTCCCTCCACTTT,CASRDRSMSLHF
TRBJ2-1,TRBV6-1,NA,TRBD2,TGTGCCAGCAGTGACCTAGCGGGAGCAGCCAATGAGCAGTTCTTC,CASSDLAGAANEQFF
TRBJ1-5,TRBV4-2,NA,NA,TGTGCCAGCAGCCAAGAAGGGCGGTCGGGCAATCAGCCCCAGCATTTT,CASSQEGRSGNQPQHF
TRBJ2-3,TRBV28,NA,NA,TGTGCCGGCTTAGGGGGGGATACGCAGTATTTT,CAGLGGDTQYF
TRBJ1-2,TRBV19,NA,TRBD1,TGTGCCAGTAGTAGCCAGGGGGTTGATGGCTACACCTTC,CASSSQGVDGYTF
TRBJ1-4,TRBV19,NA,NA,TGTGCCAGTAGTCTCGATCTCCTGCTTGCGGCAACTAATGAAAAACTGTTTTTT,CASSLDLLLAATNEKLFF
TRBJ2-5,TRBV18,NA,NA,TGTGCCAGCTCACCCCGCCAAGAGACCCAGTACTTC,CASSPRQETQYF
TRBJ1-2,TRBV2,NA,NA,TGTGCCAGCAGTGAAGAGCAGGGAAGGGGAGGCTACACCTTC,CASSEEQGRGGYTF
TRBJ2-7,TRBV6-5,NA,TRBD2,TGTGCCAGCAGCTGGGGACTAGCGGGACCCGAGCAGTACTTC,CASSWGLAGPEQYF
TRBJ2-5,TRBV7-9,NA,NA,TGTGCCAGCAGCTTAGGGCAGGGACGTGGGGAGACCCAGTACTTC,CASSLGQGRGETQYF
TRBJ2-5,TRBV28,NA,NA,TGTGCCAGCAGTCTCTTCGGGACTCCCGTCGCCCAGTACTTC,CASSLFGTPVAQYF
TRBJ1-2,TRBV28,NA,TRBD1,TGTGCCAGCAGAGCCCGGGACAGGGCTTATGGCTACACCTTC,CASRARDRAYGYTF
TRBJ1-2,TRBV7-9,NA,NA,TGTGCCAGCAGCTTAGTGGTGGATGGCTACACCTTC,CASSLVVDGYTF
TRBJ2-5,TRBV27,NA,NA,TGTGCCAGTTCGAAGGGACCAGCGTTCCAAGAGACCCAGTACTTC,CASSKGPAFQETQYF
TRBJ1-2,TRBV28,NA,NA,TGTGCCAGCAGTTTAGGACCTAGAGTCTATGGCTACACCTTC,CASSLGPRVYGYTF
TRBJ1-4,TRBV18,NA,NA,TGTGCCAGCTCACCACGGATCTCCGGGACGGATAATGAAAAACTGTTTTTT,CASSPRISGTDNEKLFF
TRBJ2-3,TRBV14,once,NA,TGTGCCAGCAGCCCGTTAAGTGCCGATACGCAGTATTTT,CASSPLSADTQYF
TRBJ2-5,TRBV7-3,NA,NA,TGTGCCAGCAGCTTGGGCGCTGACGAGACCCAGTACTTC,CASSLGADETQYF
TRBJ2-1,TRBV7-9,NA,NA,TGTGCCAGCAGCTTAGGTCCAGCGGAAACCCAGTTCTTC,CASSLGPAETQFF
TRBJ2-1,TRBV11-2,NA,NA,TGTGCCAGCAGCTTATCGGGTGAGCAGTTCTTC,CASSLSGEQFF
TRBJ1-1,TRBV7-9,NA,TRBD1,TGTGCCAGCAGCCGGGCGGGACAGGGGAAAAACACTGAAGCTTTCTTT,CASSRAGQGKNTEAFF
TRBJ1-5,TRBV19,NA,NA,TGTGCCAGTAGTATGGGTAATGCGGGGGCCCAGCCCCAGCATTTT,CASSMGNAGAQPQHF
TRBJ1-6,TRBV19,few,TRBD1,TGTGCCAGTAGTACCCGGCCGGGACAGGGGAATTCACCCCTCCACTTT,CASSTRPGQGNSPLHF